This TCR beta chain appears in the sequencing data of a study of shared clonotypes between healthy human individuals. This table comes from immunoSEQ multiplex PCR, and its TCRdb copy is limited to in-frame clones, with some not included. The sample records more than 2 million clones, 90% to 95% being singletons. This clone was detected once. CD4+ cells yielded CD45RA+ naive and CD45RA-negative memory subsets. From germline, CDR1 is WSHSY and CDR2 SAAADI. V lost 6 bases to trimming and J lost 5 bases; unmatched junction nucleotides: 4. This CDR3 has 15 amino acids. This chain joins TRBV10-2 and TRBJ1-4; 12 bases are a match to TRBD1. Material for sequencing was naive CD4+ T cells sorted from blood. Documented subset: CD45RA+ positively selected. This sequence originates from a young man in good health. As DNA, the CDR3 is TGCGCCAGCAGGCTAGGGACAGGGGGCAATGAAAAACTGTTTTTT. This sequence encodes CASRLGTGGNEKLFF.